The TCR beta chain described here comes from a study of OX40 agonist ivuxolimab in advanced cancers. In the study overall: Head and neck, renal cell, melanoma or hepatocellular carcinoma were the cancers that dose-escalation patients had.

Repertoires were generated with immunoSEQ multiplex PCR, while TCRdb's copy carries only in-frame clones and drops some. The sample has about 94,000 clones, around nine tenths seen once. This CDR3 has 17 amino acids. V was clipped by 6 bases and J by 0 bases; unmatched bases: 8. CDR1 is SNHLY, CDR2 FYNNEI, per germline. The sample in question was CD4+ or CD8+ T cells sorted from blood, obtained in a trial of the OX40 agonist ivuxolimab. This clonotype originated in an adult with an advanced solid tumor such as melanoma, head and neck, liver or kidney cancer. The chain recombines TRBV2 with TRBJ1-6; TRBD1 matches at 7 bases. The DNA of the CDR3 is TGTGCCAGCAGGCCACAGGGGAAAACCTCCTATAATTCACCCCTCCACTTT. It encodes CASRPQGKTSYNSPLHF. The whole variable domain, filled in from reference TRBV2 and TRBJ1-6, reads EPEVTQTPSHQVTQMGQEVILRCVPISNHLYFYWYRQILGQKVEFLVSFYNNEISEKSEIFDDQFSVERPDGSNFTLKIRSTKLEDSAMYFCASRPQGKTSYNSPLHFGNGTRLTVT.